This entry concerns a single TCR beta chain. This clonotype was recorded a few times. This clone's antigen is unknown. Per-base quality was not reported, and no clone a single base away is much larger than it. The data were taken from a study of early T cells in non-severe SARS-CoV-2 infection (dated by TCRdb to the early 2020s). Context from the whole study: Because TCR sequencing was done on bulk RNA from unsorted whole blood, the alpha and beta chains could not be paired. The full study reports these points: Matching against VDJdb was skewed toward anti-spike CD8 responses, likely underestimated virus-specific expansions, and missed private and CD4 specificities.

Libraries were made using 5' RACE. The listed sequencing device is NextSeq 500. In the TCR library protocol, unique molecular identifiers were attached to individual cDNA molecules to correct for PCR bias and sequencing error. Both TCR alpha and beta chains were sequenced, and tight co-correlation was observed between alpha and beta sequence abundances in each sample. In the paper's pipeline: Decombinator V4 was used to annotate the V gene, J gene and CDR3 of the TCR sequences. TCRs were defined as expanded if a significant change between any two time points was detected under a Poisson model with p below 0.0001. TCR abundances were normalised to the total number of TCRs sequenced per sample and were expressed as counts per million. MAIT TCRs were defined by TRAV1-2 paired with TRAJ12, TRAJ20 or TRAJ33, and iNKT TCRs by TRAV10 paired with TRAJ18. VDJdb, accessed on 1 November 2021, was searched for TCRs annotated for CMV, EBV and SARS-CoV-2, and TCRs annotated for more than one antigen were excluded. The public sequencing data were trimmed at Q25 with fastp and processed into clonotypes with MiXCR by TCRdb, which kept only in-frame beta chains. CDR3 protein sequences are deduplicated, and each keeps its most common genes and DNA. TCRdb, rather than the study authors, made the V and J calls. The sample yields tens of thousands of distinct CDR3 sequences; less than 9.5% were counted once. Around 3.6% of the sample goes to the ten largest clones.

A case-control design nested within a healthcare worker cohort in London, UK, was used, with weekly nasopharyngeal swab PCR tests and blood sampling performed. Between 23 and 31 March 2020, the week of the UK lockdown, healthcare workers were enrolled and then followed up weekly for as long as 16 weeks. Taken from cysteine to phenylalanine, the CDR3 has 16 residues. Only CDR3 DNA remains: 48 bases, in frame from the first base. CDR1 DFQATT and CDR2 SNEGSKA are derived from the germline V gene (reference sequence). The V and J ends are trimmed by 1 base and 2 bases, leaving 16 bases between them. The source was whole blood, collected at baseline. The rearrangement combines TRBV20-1 with TRBJ2-3; the D gene is tentatively TRBD1 or TRBD2, each matching 5 bases. This clonotype was sampled from an adult who was a healthcare worker with PCR-confirmed SARS-CoV-2 infection or an uninfected control (not recorded which). At the DNA level, the sequence is TGCAGTGCTAGAGGGGACCCGCTAAATCCCACAGATACGCAGTATTTT. Its protein product is CSARGDPLNPTDTQYF.